The 8 T cell receptor beta chains listed next were all sequenced from one sample in a study of control samples from healthy donors and cancer patients. The method was immunoSEQ multiplex PCR; TCRdb's version includes in-frame clones alone and lacks a portion of them. The table records some 130,000 clones, about nine tenths of them present only once. Sequenced input: blood. All receptors derive from a woman between 50 and 59 years old in good health.

This clone was picked up a small number of times. V and J are TRBV11-2 and TRBJ1-3, with 7 bases identical to TRBD1. The CDR3 consists of 14 residues. V was pared by 5 bases and J by 6 bases, with 7 bases of the junction left unmatched. The germline V gene encodes CDR1 SGHAT and CDR2 FQNNGV. The CDR3 reads CASSPLGQTNTIYF. Here the CDR3 DNA reads TGTGCCAGCAGCCCTCTGGGACAGACAAACACCATATATTTT.

The V and J genes are TRBV3-1 (or the pseudogene TRBV3-2) and TRBJ1-4; weak D call: TRBD1 (5 bases). CDR3 size: 13 residues. Germline V gene data show CDR1 as LGHDT and CDR2 as YNNKEL (reference sequence). Trimming took 6 bases from V and 7 from J, leaving 12 bases between them. CDR3 sequence (DNA): TGTGCCAGCAGGTTGCAGGGTGGTGAAAAACTGTTTTTT. Residues: CASRLQGGEKLFF.

The genes are TRBV28 and TRBJ1-2; D is possibly TRBD1 (6 bases). The CDR3 is 13 residues long. Germline CDR1 and CDR2: MDHEN and SYDVKM. V gave up 7 bases and J gave up 4 bases, with 13 bases separating them. The CDR3 is CASIRRGFYGYTF. Here the CDR3 DNA reads TGTGCCAGCATCCGGAGGGGGTTCTATGGCTACACCTTC.

The chain is built from TRBV2 and TRBJ2-5, with TRBD1 identical over 9 bases. The trim removed 8 bases at V and 6 bases at J, leaving 7 bases unmatched. CDR1 is SNHLY and CDR2 is FYNNEI in the germline V gene. This CDR3 has 13 amino acids. CDR3 DNA sequence: TGTGCCAGCGGGACAGGGATATTGCAGACCCAGTACTTC. Amino acids: CASGTGILQTQYF.

The J gene is TRBJ1-1, the V gene TRBV5-6; D is undetermined. Looked up from germline, CDR1 is SGHDT and CDR2 is YYEEEE. V lost 1 base and J lost 8, with 9 bases in between. The CDR3 covers 12 residues. The CDR3 reads CASSLTTMEAFF. CDR3 nucleotides: TGTGCCAGCAGCTTGACCACAATGGAAGCTTTCTTT.

The V and J genes are TRBV19 and TRBJ2-3, with D hard to call. V was shortened by 6 bases and J by 0 bases, with 7 bases between the two germline ends. Germline assignment: CDR1 LNHDA and CDR2 SQIVND (reference sequence). The CDR3 is 13 residues long. CDR3 region: CASRWKSTDTQYF. The CDR3 nucleotides are TGTGCCAGTAGATGGAAGAGCACAGATACGCAGTATTTT.

The chain couples TRBV14 to TRBJ2-7; perhaps TRBD2 as D (6 bases). The V end was cut by 0 bases, the J end by 4 bases, with 16 bases between. Germline-derived CDR1 and CDR2 are SGHDN and FVKESK. The CDR3 spans 16 residues. The CDR3 reads CASSQDGTSPLYEQYF. CDR3 nucleotide sequence: TGTGCCAGCAGCCAAGATGGAACTAGCCCCTTATACGAGCAGTACTTC.

The chain recombines TRBV3-1 (or the pseudogene TRBV3-2) with TRBJ1-2; D not certain. The CDR3 extends over 14 amino acids. The germline V gene encodes CDR1 LGHDT and CDR2 YNNKEL (reference sequence). Trimming removed 3 bases from V and 3 bases from J, with 11 bases in between. The CDR3 is CASSQDGVYYGYTF. CDR3 DNA: TGTGCCAGCAGCCAGGACGGGGTTTACTATGGCTACACCTTC.